One and the same sample provided the 18 T cell receptor beta chains below, sequenced in a study of human T cells and chemical hapten exposure. Time point of the sample: patch test 1, 2 weeks after DPC sensitization. The treatment is: therapeutic diphenylcyclopropenone sensitization with weekly scalp DPC. TCRdb fed the RACE reads into MiXCR, producing one record per CDR3 protein. The table includes roughly 360,000 distinct CDR3 sequences, roughly 5% detected once. The sequenced sample was whole blood, obtained in connection with sensitization to the hapten diphenylcyclopropenone (DPC). The receptors were gathered from a woman in her fifties or sixties with alopecia areata. Some clones in this sample may be carry-over from other donors' samples.

This clonotype has at least ten counts. The chain's CDR3 is CASSYSGANVLTF. The CDR3 DNA follows: TGTGCCAGCAGTTACTCTGGGGCCAACGTCCTGACTTTC. The chain carries TRBV6-2 or TRBV6-3 and TRBJ2-6; the D is unclear. Germline CDR1 reads MNHEY; CDR2 reads SVGEGT. This CDR3 has 13 residues. Trimming took off 0 bases at V and 3 bases at J, with 0 bases between the two ends.

V gene TRBV4-2 combines with J gene TRBJ1-1, with D perhaps TRBD1 (5 bases). Germline V gene data show CDR1 as LGHNA and CDR2 as YNFKEQ. This CDR3 is built from 16 residues. V gave up 0 bases and J gave up 2 bases, with 13 bases separating them. CDR3 sequence reads: CASSQDTTERNTEAFF. The CDR3 region has the DNA TGTGCCAGCAGCCAAGATACGACAGAACGTAACACTGAAGCTTTCTTT.

The table lists this clonotype with many counts. This rearrangement joins TRBV24-1 to TRBJ1-5; D call uncertain. V lost 4 bases, J lost 7 bases, and 10 bases lay in between. The CDR3 consists of 13 residues. Germline values: CDR1 KGHDR, CDR2 SFDVKD. The chain's CDR3 is CATSDGKGQPQHF. The CDR3, as DNA: TGTGCCACCAGTGACGGAAAGGGACAGCCCCAGCATTTT.

This clonotype was seen many times. The chain carries TRBV2 and TRBJ1-6, with 10 bases that match TRBD1. Germline CDR1 SNHLY, CDR2 FYNNEI. Trimming took 4 bases from V and 9 from J; bases not matched to a gene: 3. The CDR3 covers 14 residues. CDR3 bases: TGTGCCAGCAGTGCGACAGGGGGCAGTTCACCCCTCCACTTT. Translation gives CASSATGGSSPLHF.

The table lists this clonotype with many counts. Written as DNA, the CDR3 is TGTGCCAGCCTCCCCAGGGGGGCGCGTACCGGGGAGCTGTTTTTT. Protein: CASLPRGARTGELFF. The gene calls are TRBV11-2 and TRBJ2-2, with D possibly matching TRBD1 (7 bases). The V gene lost 8 bases and the J gene lost 5 bases, with 18 bases spanning the gap. This CDR3 comprises 15 residues. Germline CDR1 SGHAT, CDR2 FQNNGV.

The sample holds a few counts of this clonotype. V is TRBV28 and J is TRBJ2-3; D is tentatively TRBD1 or TRBD2 (5 bases each). CDR1 and CDR2 from the germline V gene are MDHEN and SYDVKM. Deletions cut 6 bases from V and 0 bases from J, with 16 bases between. The CDR3 consists of 16 residues. This CDR3 reads CASRPTPGPSTDTQYF. CDR3 bases: TGTGCCAGCAGACCTACTCCGGGACCGAGCACAGATACGCAGTATTTT.

This clonotype appeared many times. V and J are TRBV19 and TRBJ2-3; a possible D gene is TRBD1 (6 bases). The CDR3 has 14 amino acids. The germline V gene has CDR1 LNHDA and CDR2 SQIVND (reference sequence). The ends were cut back, 0 bases at V and 6 bases at J, with 10 bases in the middle. The CDR3 sequence is CASSIDRGGDTQYF. DNA for the CDR3: TGTGCCAGTAGTATAGACAGGGGTGGCGATACGCAGTATTTT.

This clonotype turned up a few times. The rearrangement links TRBV15 to TRBJ1-5; unclear D gene. Trimming stripped 5 bases from V and 0 bases from J, with 5 bases between. Germline values: CDR1 LNHNV, CDR2 YYDKDF (reference sequence). The CDR3 has 13 amino acids. The CDR3 is CATSGGSNQPQHF. The CDR3 coding sequence is TGTGCCACCAGCGGCGGTAGCAATCAGCCCCAGCATTTT.

This clonotype was found many times. The chain joins TRBV9 to TRBJ2-7, with 11 bases that match TRBD2. The CDR3 has 16 amino acids. V was pared by 0 bases and J by 3 bases, with 5 bases of the junction left unmatched. Per germline, CDR1 SGDLS and CDR2 YYNGEE. In DNA form, the CDR3 reads TGTGCCAGCAGCGTAGAGGAGACTAGCGGGGTCTACGAGCAGTACTTC. It yields the protein CASSVEETSGVYEQYF.

This clonotype came up many times. This chain connects TRBV3-1 to TRBJ2-3; D gene ambiguous. Trimming stripped 4 bases from V and 1 base from J, with 18 bases between. Germline lookup yields CDR1 LGHDT and CDR2 YNNKEL (reference sequence). The CDR3 spans 17 residues. The DNA for the CDR3 is TGTGCCAGCAGCCCCCTAGGGCCAGCGAGCCGCACAGATACGCAGTATTTT. Protein: CASSPLGPASRTDTQYF.

The rearrangement joins TRBV29-1 to TRBJ2-2, with 8 bases aligning to TRBD2. J gave up 4 bases and V 4 bases, and 2 bases lay outside the gene matches. Looked up from germline, CDR1 is SQVTM and CDR2 is ANQGSEA. The CDR3 loop spans 13 amino acids. The CDR3 region is CSVVRGGTGELFF. In DNA form, the CDR3 reads TGCAGCGTTGTCCGGGGGGGCACCGGGGAGCTGTTTTTT.

This clonotype has a count of ten or more. This chain connects TRBV3-1 to TRBJ2-2; possibly TRBD1 for D (6 bases). In germline, CDR1 is LGHDT, CDR2 YNNKEL (reference sequence). The CDR3 spans 14 residues. Trimming stripped 0 bases from V and 5 bases from J, with 7 bases between. Here the CDR3 reads CASSQERGTGELFF. The CDR3 DNA reads TGTGCCAGCAGCCAAGAGAGGGGGACCGGGGAGCTGTTTTTT.

This clonotype was recorded a few times. Here the CDR3 DNA reads TGCGCCAGCAGCCTGCCAAACAGACAAGAGACCCAGTACTTC. This translates into CASSLPNRQETQYF. This chain joins TRBV5-1 and TRBJ2-5, with D hard to call. Looked up from germline, CDR1 is SGHRS and CDR2 is YFSETQ. V shed 4 bases and J shed 2 bases, with 12 bases lying between them. The CDR3 covers 14 residues.

There are a few counts of this clonotype. The chain combines TRBV29-1 with TRBJ1-2; D is unresolved. This CDR3 spans 12 amino acids. Germline V gene lookup returns CDR1 SQVTM and CDR2 ANQGSEA. Trimming shortened V by 3 bases and J by 8 bases, and 13 bases separated the two germline ends. CDR3 amino acids: CSVDFSAGGYTF. The DNA of the CDR3 is TGCAGCGTTGACTTCTCAGCGGGCGGCTACACCTTC.

This clonotype was found a few times. This rearrangement joins TRBV6-2 or TRBV6-3 to TRBJ2-6, with TRBD1 identical over 7 bases. Germline-derived CDR1 and CDR2 are MNHEY and SVGEGT. The V and J ends lost 10 bases and 0 bases, in that order; junction bases with no gene match: 18. The CDR3 extends over 19 amino acids. The CDR3 loop reads CAKLRQGQKPLSGANVLTF. The CDR3 DNA sequence: TGTGCCAAACTAAGACAGGGTCAAAAACCACTCTCTGGGGCCAACGTCCTGACTTTC.

The chain recombines TRBV21-1 with TRBJ1-1; the table's D gene call, TRBD1, was not cross checked with the DNA. TRBV21-1 is a pseudogene. The CDR3 consists of 13 residues. In DNA form, the CDR3 reads TGTGCCGGGTACGACAGGGGGGACACTGAAGCTTTCTTT. It codes for CAGYDRGDTEAFF.

This clonotype was recorded a few times. The chain has TRBV6-5 and TRBJ2-7; 13 positions match TRBD2. The CDR3 is made up of 16 amino acids. The germline V gene encodes CDR1 MNHEY and CDR2 SVGAGI. V was pared by 4 bases and J by 3 bases, with 6 bases of the junction left unmatched. CDR3 sequence reads: CASSSPRTSGSYEQYF. CDR3 bases: TGTGCCAGCAGTTCCCCTCGGACTAGCGGGAGCTACGAGCAGTACTTC.

This clonotype has at least ten counts. V gene TRBV27 combines with J gene TRBJ2-3; 7 nucleotides align to TRBD1. The CDR3 covers 15 residues. Germline CDR1 and CDR2: MNHEY and SMNVEV (reference sequence). The J segment lost 2 bases and the V segment lost 2 bases, leaving 4 bases of the junction unmatched. The CDR3 DNA sequence: TGTGCCAGCAGTTTAAAGGGGGCGCCCACAGATACGCAGTATTTT. It yields the protein CASSLKGAPTDTQYF.